This T cell receptor (beta chain) was profiled in a study of T cells after yellow fever vaccination. The study, taken as a whole, reports: Compared with primary, the secondary response was weaker and peaked at day 5, not 15.

CDR3 length equals 15 residues. Germline V gene data show CDR1 as SSHAT and CDR2 as FNYEAQ (reference sequence). The J segment lost 3 bases and the V segment lost 5 bases, leaving 3 bases of the junction unmatched. Using its own MiXCR run on the 5' RACE reads, TCRdb lists one record per CDR3 protein. Of 620,000 or so distinct CDR3 sequences listed, roughly 12% were seen once; the top ten hold 15%. On this clonotype: Its target is not known.

The input for sequencing was PBMCs, taken on the day of the yellow fever booster vaccination. The source is a man aged 25-45 years who received the YFV17D yellow fever vaccine. V gene TRBV7-7 combines with J gene TRBJ1-4; 10 bases map to TRBD1. The CDR3 DNA is TGTGCCAGCAGCCCCGGGACAGGGGCTAATGAAAAACTGTTTTTT. Translation: CASSPGTGANEKLFF. The full variable domain, its missing parts supplied by reference TRBV7-7 and TRBJ1-4, is GAGVSQSPRYKVTKRGQDVTLRCDPISSHATLYWYQQALGQGPEFLTYFNYEAQPDKSGLPSDRFSAERPEGSISTLTIQRTEQRDSAMYRCASSPGTGANEKLFFGSGTQLSVL.